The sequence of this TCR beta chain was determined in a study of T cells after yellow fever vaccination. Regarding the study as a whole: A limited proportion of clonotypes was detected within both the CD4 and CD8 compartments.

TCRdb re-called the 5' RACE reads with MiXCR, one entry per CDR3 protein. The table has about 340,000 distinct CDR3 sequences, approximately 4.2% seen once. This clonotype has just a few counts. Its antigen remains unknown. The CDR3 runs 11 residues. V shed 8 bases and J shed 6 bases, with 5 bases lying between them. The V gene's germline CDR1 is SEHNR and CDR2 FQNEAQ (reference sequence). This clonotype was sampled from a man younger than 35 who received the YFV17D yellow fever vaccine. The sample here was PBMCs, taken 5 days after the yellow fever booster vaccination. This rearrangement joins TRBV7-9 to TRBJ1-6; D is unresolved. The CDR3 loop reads CASHGNSPLHF. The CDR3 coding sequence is TGTGCCAGCCACGGTAATTCACCCCTCCACTTT.